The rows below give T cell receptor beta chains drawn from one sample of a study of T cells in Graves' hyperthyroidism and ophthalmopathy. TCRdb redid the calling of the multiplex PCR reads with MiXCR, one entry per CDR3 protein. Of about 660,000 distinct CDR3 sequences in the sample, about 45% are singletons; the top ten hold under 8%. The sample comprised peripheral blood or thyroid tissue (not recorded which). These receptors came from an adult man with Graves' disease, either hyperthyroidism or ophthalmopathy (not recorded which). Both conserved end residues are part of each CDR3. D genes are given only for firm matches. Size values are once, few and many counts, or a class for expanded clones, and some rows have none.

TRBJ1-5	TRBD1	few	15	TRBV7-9	CASSWTGASNQPQHF	TGTGCCAGCAGCTGGACAGGGGCTAGCAATCAGCCCCAGCATTTT
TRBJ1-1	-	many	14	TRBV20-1	CSARGDIANTEAFF	TGCAGTGCTAGAGGGGACATAGCGAACACTGAAGCTTTCTTT
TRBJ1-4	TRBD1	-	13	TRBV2	CASQDRGAEKLFF	TGTGCCAGCCAGGACAGGGGCGCTGAAAAACTGTTTTTT
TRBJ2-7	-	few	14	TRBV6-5	CASRGFDSSYEQYF	TGTGCCAGCAGAGGCTTCGACAGCTCCTACGAGCAGTACTTC
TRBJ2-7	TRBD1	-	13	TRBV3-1	CASSRGQRYEQYF	TGTGCCAGCAGCCGGGGACAGCGCTACGAGCAGTACTTC
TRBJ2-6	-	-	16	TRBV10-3	CAIAYRESSGANVLTF	TGTGCCATAGCATACAGGGAGAGCTCTGGGGCCAACGTCCTGACTTTC
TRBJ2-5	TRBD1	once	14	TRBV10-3	CAISLQGAQETQYF	TGTGCCATCAGCCTACAGGGGGCACAAGAGACCCAGTACTTC
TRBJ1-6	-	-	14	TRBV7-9	CASSWDLLPSPLHF	TGTGCCAGCAGCTGGGACCTACTTCCTTCACCCCTCCACTTT
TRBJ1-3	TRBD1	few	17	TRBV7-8	CASSLVPRTGFSNTIYF	TGTGCCAGCAGCTTAGTACCCCGGACAGGGTTCAGTAACACCATATATTTT
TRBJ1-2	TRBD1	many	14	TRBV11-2	CASSMDRGVAGYTF	TGTGCCAGCAGCATGGACAGGGGAGTAGCCGGCTACACCTTC
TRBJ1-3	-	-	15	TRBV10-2	CASSETRRSGNTIYF	TGCGCCAGCAGTGAGACGCGGCGCTCTGGAAACACCATATATTTT
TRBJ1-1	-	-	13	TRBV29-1	CQTREVGATEAFF	TGCCAAACCCGGGAGGTAGGGGCCACTGAAGCTTTCTTT
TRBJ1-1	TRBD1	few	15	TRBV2	CASRRDSAMNTEAFF	TGTGCCAGCAGACGGGACAGTGCTATGAACACTGAAGCTTTCTTT
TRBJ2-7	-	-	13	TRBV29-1	CSVEGRESYEQYF	TGCAGCGTTGAGGGCAGGGAGTCCTACGAGCAGTACTTC
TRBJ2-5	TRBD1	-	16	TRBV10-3	CAISDTTGGGVKTQYF	TGTGCCATCAGTGATACGACAGGGGGCGGCGTGAAGACCCAGTACTTC
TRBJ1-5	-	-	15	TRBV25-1	CASSEFRGGRGPQHF	TGCGCCAGCAGTGAGTTCCGGGGGGGCCGGGGGCCCCAGCATTTT
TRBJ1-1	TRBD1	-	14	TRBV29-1	CSVGAGTGNTEAFF	TGCAGCGTTGGGGCCGGGACAGGGAACACTGAAGCTTTCTTT
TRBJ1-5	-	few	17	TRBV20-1	CSARDGARVGVNQPQHF	TGCAGTGCTAGAGATGGAGCCAGGGTGGGGGTCAATCAGCCCCAGCATTTT
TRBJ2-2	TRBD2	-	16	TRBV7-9	CASSLYAGDLTGELFF	TGTGCCAGCAGCTTATACGCGGGGGACCTCACCGGGGAGCTGTTTTTT
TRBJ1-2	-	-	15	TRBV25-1	CASSARAPGYYGYTF	TGTGCCAGCAGTGCTAGAGCCCCAGGTTACTATGGCTACACCTTC
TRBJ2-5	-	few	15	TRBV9	CASSVTTGVQETQYF	TGTGCCAGCAGCGTAACAACAGGCGTTCAAGAGACCCAGTACTTC
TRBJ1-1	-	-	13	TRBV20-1	CSARGGGFTEAFF	TGCAGTGCTAGGGGCGGGGGCTTCACTGAAGCTTTCTTT